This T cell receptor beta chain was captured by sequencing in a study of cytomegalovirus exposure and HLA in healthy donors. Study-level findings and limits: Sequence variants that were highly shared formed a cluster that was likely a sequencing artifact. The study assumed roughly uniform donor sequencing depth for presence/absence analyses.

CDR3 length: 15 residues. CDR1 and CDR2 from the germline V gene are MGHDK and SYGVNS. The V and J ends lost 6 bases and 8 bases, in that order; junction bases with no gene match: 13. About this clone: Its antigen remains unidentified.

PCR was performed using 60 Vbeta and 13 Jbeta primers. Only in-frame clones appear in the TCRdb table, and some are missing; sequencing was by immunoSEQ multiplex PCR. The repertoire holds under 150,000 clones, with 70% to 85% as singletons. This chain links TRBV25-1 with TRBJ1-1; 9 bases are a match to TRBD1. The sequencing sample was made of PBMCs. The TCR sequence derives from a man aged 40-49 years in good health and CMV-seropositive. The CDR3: CASSKSSGTGKEAFF. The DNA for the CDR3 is TGTGCCAGCAGCAAAAGTTCCGGGACAGGGAAAGAAGCTTTCTTT.